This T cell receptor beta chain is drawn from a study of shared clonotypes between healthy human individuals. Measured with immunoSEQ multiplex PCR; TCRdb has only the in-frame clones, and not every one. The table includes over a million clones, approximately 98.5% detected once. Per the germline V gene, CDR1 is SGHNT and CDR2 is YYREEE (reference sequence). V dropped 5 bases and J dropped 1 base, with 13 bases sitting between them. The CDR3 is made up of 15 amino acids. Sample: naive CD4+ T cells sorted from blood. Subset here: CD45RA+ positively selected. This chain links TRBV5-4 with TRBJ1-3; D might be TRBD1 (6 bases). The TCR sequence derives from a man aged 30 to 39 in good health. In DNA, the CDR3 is TGTGCCAGCAGTGATAGCAGGGGTTCTGGAAACACCATATATTTT. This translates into CASSDSRGSGNTIYF.